These T cell receptor beta chains were read from a single sample in a study of blood T cell repertoires in COVID-19. Measured with immunoSEQ multiplex PCR; TCRdb has only the in-frame clones, and not every one. The table includes about 95,000 clones, 80% to 90% detected once. The sequencing input was peripheral blood. These receptors all stem from a man older than 75 with COVID-19, enrolled during active disease. The CDR3 runs from the conserved cysteine through the conserved F or W. D genes are given only for firm matches. Where a row states a size, it is once, few, many or the class of an expanded clone; other rows omit it.

length	D	J	size	V	DNA	CDR3
14	TRBD1	TRBJ2-3	.	TRBV29-1	TGCAGCACCCCGGGACAGGGACGACCAGATACGCAGTATTTT	CSTPGQGRPDTQYF
13	.	TRBJ2-5	.	TRBV30	TGTGCCTGGAGTAAGGGACTTCAAGAGACCCAGTACTTC	CAWSKGLQETQYF
20	.	TRBJ1-6	.	TRBV5-3	TGTGCCAGAAGCTTGGCGGGTGGGGCAGTTATTAGCTCCTATAATTCACCCCTCCACTTT	CARSLAGGAVISSYNSPLHF
13	.	TRBJ1-1	few	TRBV6-5	TGTGCCAGCAGTACCAGGGTGTACACTGAAGCTTTCTTT	CASSTRVYTEAFF
12	.	TRBJ2-1	.	TRBV28	TGTGCCAGCCATAGCTCGAGTTTTGAGCAGTTCTTC	CASHSSSFEQFF
14	TRBD2	TRBJ2-1	once	TRBV19	TGTGCCAGTAGTATCGGAGCGGGGGTCGGGGAGCAGTTCTTC	CASSIGAGVGEQFF
15	TRBD2	TRBJ2-5	.	TRBV28	TGTGCCAGCAGCCCAGGGACTAGCGGATTAGAGACCCAGTACTTC	CASSPGTSGLETQYF
13	TRBD2	TRBJ2-5	once	TRBV2	TGTGCCAGCAAAAGGACTAGCGGGGCGACCCAGTACTTC	CASKRTSGATQYF
14	TRBD1	TRBJ2-2	.	TRBV5-4	TGTGCCAGCAGCTTTGACAGGGTTGGCGGGGAGCTGTTTTTT	CASSFDRVGGELFF
15	TRBD2	TRBJ2-1	.	TRBV7-6	TGTGCCAGCACCCGGGGGCTAGCGGGAGGGGATGAGCAGTTCTTC	CASTRGLAGGDEQFF
13	.	TRBJ2-3	.	TRBV3-1/TRBV3-2	TGTGCCAGCAAAATGGGACTCACAGATACGCAGTATTTT	CASKMGLTDTQYF
13	TRBD2	TRBJ2-3	.	TRBV30	TGTGCCTGGGGACTAGCGGGATCGGATACGCAGTATTTT	CAWGLAGSDTQYF
15	TRBD1	TRBJ1-4	.	TRBV4-2	TGTGCCAGCAGCCAAACCGGGACAGTGGATGAAAAACTGTTTTTT	CASSQTGTVDEKLFF
13	.	TRBJ1-2	.	TRBV5-4	TGTGCCAGCAGCTTGGGACAGCCATATGGCTACACCTTC	CASSLGQPYGYTF
15	.	TRBJ1-2	.	TRBV5-6	TGTGCCAGCAGCCCGGACCTCGGGACAAGCTATGGCTACACCTTC	CASSPDLGTSYGYTF
13	TRBD1	TRBJ1-6	few	TRBV30	TGTGCCTGGGTGACAGGGGCAGGTTCACCCCTCCACTTT	CAWVTGAGSPLHF
15	TRBD1	TRBJ2-7	few	TRBV6-2/TRBV6-3	TGTGCCAGCAGTCCACCGGGACAGAGGTCCCACGAGCAGTACTTC	CASSPPGQRSHEQYF
17	TRBD2	TRBJ2-7	.	TRBV4-1	TGCGCCAGCAGCCAAGGGTCTACTAGCGGGGCGACAGGCGAGCAGTACTTC	CASSQGSTSGATGEQYF
16	TRBD2	TRBJ2-1	.	TRBV3-1/TRBV3-2	TGTGCCAGCAGCCTGCGGACTAGCGGGGACTACAATGAGCAGTTCTTC	CASSLRTSGDYNEQFF
13	.	TRBJ2-5	.	TRBV10-3	TGTGCCATCAGTCTCCAGTTCCAAGAGACCCAGTACTTC	CAISLQFQETQYF
15	TRBD2	TRBJ2-1	.	TRBV9	TGTGCCAGCAGCGCTAGCGGGGGGGCCCTCCGTGAGCAGTTCTTC	CASSASGGALREQFF
16	.	TRBJ1-2	.	TRBV7-2	TGTGCCAGCAGCTTAGGAGGCCAGTCCGTTTACTATGGCTACACCTTC	CASSLGGQSVYYGYTF
12	.	TRBJ1-4	.	TRBV5-1	TGCGCCAGCAGCTTAAAGGGGGAAAAACTGTTTTTT	CASSLKGEKLFF
16	TRBD1	TRBJ1-1	.	TRBV10-2	TGCGCCAGCAGTGTACCGACAGGGCTGGACAACACTGAAGCTTTCTTT	CASSVPTGLDNTEAFF
14	.	TRBJ2-5	few	TRBV5-1	TGCGCCAGCAGCTTGGGGACAAACCAAGAGACCCAGTACTTC	CASSLGTNQETQYF
11	.	TRBJ1-2	.	TRBV20-1	TGCAGTGCTAGTAATACAAATGGCTACACCTTC	CSASNTNGYTF
13	.	TRBJ1-1	.	TRBV7-9	TGTGCCAGCAGCTTAACGGGAGGGACTGAAGCTTTCTTT	CASSLTGGTEAFF
13	.	TRBJ2-2	.	TRBV7-9	TGTGCCAGCAGCTTAACAGAAACCGGGGAGCTGTTTTTT	CASSLTETGELFF
18	TRBD1	TRBJ2-2	.	TRBV3-1/TRBV3-2	TGTGCCAGCAGCCCGTCGGACAGGGGGTGGACGAACACCGGGGAGCTGTTTTTT	CASSPSDRGWTNTGELFF
17	TRBD1	TRBJ2-1	.	TRBV19	TGTGCCAGTAGTACATCGCCCGGACAGGGGGCAGTTAATGAGCAGTTCTTC	CASSTSPGQGAVNEQFF
14	TRBD1	TRBJ2-7	.	TRBV2	TGTGCCAGCAGTGAACGGACAGGGAGGTCCGAGCAGTACTTC	CASSERTGRSEQYF
17	TRBD1	TRBJ1-2	.	TRBV3-1/TRBV3-2	TGTGCCAGCAGCCAAAGGCTTAGCGACAGGGCCAACTATGGCTACACCTTC	CASSQRLSDRANYGYTF
15	TRBD1	TRBJ1-6	.	TRBV7-9	TGTGCCAGCAGCTTAAGACAGGGTGGTAATTCACCCCTCCACTTT	CASSLRQGGNSPLHF
13	.	TRBJ1-3	.	TRBV5-4	TGTGCCAGCAGCGTACAGGGTGGAAACACCATATATTTT	CASSVQGGNTIYF
15	TRBD1	TRBJ1-2	few	TRBV6-5	TGTGCCAGCAGAACGACTCAGGGGGCCAACTATGGCTACACCTTC	CASRTTQGANYGYTF
15	TRBD1	TRBJ1-3	.	TRBV5-1	TGCGCCAGCAGCCGGGACAGGGCCTCTGGAAACACCATATATTTT	CASSRDRASGNTIYF
15	TRBD1	TRBJ1-2	.	TRBV18	TGTGCCAGCTCACCACGGGGACAGGGGGAGGATGGCTACACCTTC	CASSPRGQGEDGYTF
17	TRBD2	TRBJ2-1	once	TRBV3-1/TRBV3-2	TGTGCCAGCAGCCAAGATTCCGGGACTAGCGGGAGGAATGAGCAGTTCTTC	CASSQDSGTSGRNEQFF
13	.	TRBJ1-4	.	TRBV6-2/TRBV6-3	TGTGCCAGCAGTTACGGGCTTAATGAAAAACTGTTTTTT	CASSYGLNEKLFF
15	.	TRBJ2-2	.	TRBV5-1	TGCGCCAGCAGCTTTGTGACAGCGAACACCGGGGAGCTGTTTTTT	CASSFVTANTGELFF
21	TRBD1	TRBJ1-3	.	TRBV2	TGTGCCAGCAGGGAATCGAGAACCGGGACAGGGTCATTTTATACTGGAAACACCATATATTTT	CASRESRTGTGSFYTGNTIYF
16	TRBD1	TRBJ2-7	.	TRBV19	TGTGCCAGTAGTATGCAGGGACAGTCCCTTACCTACGAGCAGTACTTC	CASSMQGQSLTYEQYF
18	TRBD1	TRBJ2-5	.	TRBV5-1	TGCGCCAGCAGCCCCGGACAGGGGGACTTCGCACTCCAAGAGACCCAGTACTTC	CASSPGQGDFALQETQYF
15	TRBD2	TRBJ2-7	once	TRBV5-1	TGCGCCAGCAGCCCTACGGGGGGGGCAACCTACGAGCAGTACTTC	CASSPTGGATYEQYF
11	.	TRBJ1-1	.	TRBV12-3/TRBV12-4	TGTGCCAGCAGTTCGGGACTAGTAGCTTTCTTT	CASSSGLVAFF
16	.	TRBJ2-2	.	TRBV4-1	TGCGCCAGCAGCCAAGAGGCGGGATCGAACACCGGGGAGCTGTTTTTT	CASSQEAGSNTGELFF
14	.	TRBJ2-5	.	TRBV11-2	TGTGCCAGCAGCTTAGAAAGGGGCCAAGAGACCCAGTACTTC	CASSLERGQETQYF
13	.	TRBJ1-2	once	TRBV12-3/TRBV12-4	TGTGCCAGCAGTTTAGACAGGAGCTATGGCTACACCTTC	CASSLDRSYGYTF
19	TRBD1	TRBJ2-5	.	TRBV15	TGTGCCACCAGCAGAGAAGTGGCAGGGGGCCACCCGTACCAAGAGACCCAGTACTTC	CATSREVAGGHPYQETQYF
13	TRBD2	TRBJ2-7	.	TRBV10-3	TGTGCCATTCACAGCGGGGGGGCTCGGGAGCAGTACTTC	CAIHSGGAREQYF
14	TRBD2	TRBJ2-1	.	TRBV9	TGTGCCAGCAGCGTAGCTACCGGGGGGAATGAGCAGTTCTTC	CASSVATGGNEQFF
15	TRBD1	TRBJ2-7	.	TRBV19	TGTGCCAGTAGTATCTACGGACAGGGGAAGAGCGAGCAGTACTTC	CASSIYGQGKSEQYF